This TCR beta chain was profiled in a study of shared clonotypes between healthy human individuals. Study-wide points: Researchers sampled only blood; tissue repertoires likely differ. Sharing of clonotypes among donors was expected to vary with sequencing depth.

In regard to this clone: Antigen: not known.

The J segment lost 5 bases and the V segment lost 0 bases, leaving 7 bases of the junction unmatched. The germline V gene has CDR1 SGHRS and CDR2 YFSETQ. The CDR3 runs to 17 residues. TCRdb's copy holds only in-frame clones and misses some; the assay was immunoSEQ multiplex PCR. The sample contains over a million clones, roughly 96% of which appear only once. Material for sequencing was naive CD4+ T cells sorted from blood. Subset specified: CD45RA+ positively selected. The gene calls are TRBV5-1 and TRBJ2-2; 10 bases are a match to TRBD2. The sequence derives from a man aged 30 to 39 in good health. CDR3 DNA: TGCGCCAGCAGCTTGGGGCCCCTAGCGGGGGAGACCGGGGAGCTGTTTTTT. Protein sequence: CASSLGPLAGETGELFF.